This TCR beta chain derives from a study of cytomegalovirus exposure and HLA in healthy donors. For the study at large: The Caucasian-associated ancestry cluster contained 75% to 85% of the 300 to 450 genotyped donors. Overall study results and limits: Another analysis was done later, and it associated around 17,000 TCR beta sequences with HLA alleles at 0.05 false discovery rate. In a later analysis, V- and J-gene trimming of beta chains associated with a DCLRE1C missense variant, replicated independently.

The V segment lost 2 bases and the J segment 5 bases; nucleotides outside the gene matches: 25. This CDR3 has 23 residues. Germline V gene sequence: CDR1 MNHEY, CDR2 SMNVEV (reference sequence). Primers: 60 Vbeta forward and 13 Jbeta reverse. Only in-frame clones appear in the TCRdb table, and some are missing; sequencing was by immunoSEQ multiplex PCR. This table holds about 190,000 clones, about three quarters found once. Regarding this clone: Antigen: not known.

This chain connects TRBV27 to TRBJ2-1; 12 nucleotides agree with TRBD2. Material for sequencing was PBMCs. The sequence came from a woman in her thirties or forties in good health and CMV-seronegative. The CDR3 sequence is CASSLRRSRSTSGSIAGDNEQFF. The CDR3 coding sequence is TGTGCCAGCAGTTTACGCCGAAGTAGGTCGACTAGCGGGAGTATTGCGGGGGACAATGAGCAGTTCTTC.